The 13 T cell receptor beta chains below all came from one sample that was sequenced in a study of memory CD4+ T cells and cytomegalovirus serostatus. The sort gate was single viable CD3+CD4+CD8-CD45RO+ cells for memory CD4+ T cells. This table comes from immunoSEQ multiplex PCR, and its TCRdb copy is limited to in-frame clones, with some not included. The sample has approximately 50,000 clones, about 73% seen once. Material: memory CD4+ T cells from blood. Source of these receptors: an adult in good health and CMV-seropositive.

The chain uses TRBV7-9 and TRBJ1-3, with no clear D. V lost 5 bases, J lost 4 bases, and 12 bases lay in between. Germline lookup yields CDR1 SEHNR and CDR2 FQNEAQ (reference sequence). The CDR3 totals 14 residues. The CDR3 loop reads CASSLVSLGNTIYF. CDR3 in DNA: TGTGCCAGCAGCCTAGTAAGCCTGGGAAACACCATATATTTT.

The chain combines TRBV5-5 with TRBJ1-4; unclear D gene. The CDR3 extends over 12 amino acids. Germline values: CDR1 SGHKS, CDR2 YYEKEE (reference sequence). The ends were cut back, 2 bases at V and 4 bases at J, with 3 bases in the middle. The CDR3, as DNA: TGTGCCAGCAGCTTACTTAATGAAAAACTGTTTTTT. It translates to CASSLLNEKLFF. The variable domain in full, with the rest retrieved from reference TRBV5-5 and TRBJ1-4, is DAGVTQSPTHLIKTRGQQVTLRCSPISGHKSVSWYQQVLGQGPQFIFQYYEKEERGRGNFPDRFSARQFPNYSSELNVNALLLGDSALYLCASSLLNEKLFFGSGTQLSVL.

V and J are TRBV14 and TRBJ1-2; D possibly corresponds to TRBD1 (6 bases). Germline-derived CDR1 and CDR2 are SGHDN and FVKESK. With 1 base removed from V and 7 bases from J, the gap between germline ends came to 13 bases. The CDR3 is 14 amino acids. The CDR3 region has the DNA TGTGCCAGCAGCCAAGCTACAGGGTTCGTTGGCTACACCTTC. Translating it yields CASSQATGFVGYTF.

The J gene is TRBJ2-1, the V gene TRBV6-1; TRBD1 aligns across 7 bases. V shed 7 bases, J shed 8 bases, and the junction held 5 bases outside the gene matches. Germline assignment: CDR1 MNHNS and CDR2 SASEGT. The CDR3 has 12 residues. CDR3 nucleotides: TGTGCCAGCACCACGACAGGGCATGAGCAGTTCTTC. It translates to CASTTTGHEQFF.

The CDR3 sequence is CASSQAYGNTIYF. The DNA of the CDR3 is TGTGCCAGCAGCCAAGCTTATGGAAACACCATATATTTT. The chain combines TRBV7-2 with TRBJ1-3; D is unclear. The CDR3 sequence is 13 residues long. Germline lookup yields CDR1 SGHTA and CDR2 FQGNSA. V lost 5 bases to trimming and J lost 3 bases, with 8 bases between them.

The chain employs TRBV21-1 and TRBJ1-2. TRBV21-1 is a pseudogene. The CDR3 contains 12 residues. CDR3 in amino acids: CASSKTRYGYTF. In DNA, the CDR3 is TGTGCCAGCAGCAAAACCCGTTATGGCTACACCTTC.

This chain links TRBV9 with TRBJ2-5; the D is unclear. Trimming cost V 0 bases and J 5 bases, with 8 bases left between them. This CDR3 comprises 13 residues. Germline values: CDR1 SGDLS, CDR2 YYNGEE. The CDR3 region is CASSVDIRETQYF. Here the CDR3 DNA reads TGTGCCAGCAGCGTAGATATTAGGGAGACCCAGTACTTC.

This CDR3 reads CASSLGGTSYNEQFF. CDR3 DNA sequence: TGTGCCAGCAGCTTAGGCGGGACCTCCTACAATGAGCAGTTCTTC. The chain uses TRBV11-3 and TRBJ2-1; a possible D gene is TRBD2 (6 bases). Germline CDR1 and CDR2: SGHNT and YENEEA. This CDR3 spans 15 amino acids. V dropped 1 base and J dropped 0 bases, with 7 bases sitting between them.

Note on this clone: Within the sample, other DNA sequences also encode this same CDR3. The rearrangement uses TRBV30 and TRBJ1-1; no clear D gene. Trimming took 2 bases from V and 1 from J, leaving 5 bases between them. The CDR3 sequence is 12 residues long. Germline V lookup: CDR1 GTSNPN, CDR2 SVGIG (reference sequence). CDR3 DNA: TGTGCCTGGAGTCCGGGGAACACTGAAGCTTTCTTT. Translated: CAWSPGNTEAFF.

This clone was picked up many times. The V and J genes are TRBV7-2 and TRBJ2-2; D gene uncertain. V lost 4 bases, J lost 5 bases, and 14 bases lay in between. Germline-derived CDR1 and CDR2 are SGHTA and FQGNSA. CDR3 length equals 15 residues. Here the CDR3 reads CASSSYSSTTGELFF. The CDR3 DNA follows: TGTGCCAGCAGCTCCTACTCTAGTACGACCGGGGAGCTGTTTTTT.

The chain recombines TRBV25-1 with TRBJ1-3; D gene unclear. Trimming stripped 11 bases from V and 2 bases from J, with 10 bases between. From germline, CDR1 is MGHDK and CDR2 SYGVNS. The CDR3 is 12 amino acids. The CDR3 coding sequence is TGTGCCGCCATGAGTACTGGAAACACCATATATTTT. Translated, it gives CAAMSTGNTIYF.

The chain links TRBV11-2 to TRBJ1-1; D gene uncertain. Between the trimmed V and J ends, which lost 1 base and 0 bases, there was a span of 3 bases. Germline V gives CDR1 SGHAT, CDR2 FQNNGV. The CDR3 runs to 13 residues. The CDR3 loop reads CASSLAMNTEAFF. CDR3 in DNA: TGTGCCAGCAGCTTAGCCATGAACACTGAAGCTTTCTTT.

The gene calls are TRBV5-6 and TRBJ1-1, with a possible D match to TRBD1 (5 bases). V was trimmed by 6 bases and J by 4 bases, leaving 16 bases between them. Germline CDR1 and CDR2: SGHDT and YYEEEE. This CDR3 has 14 residues. The CDR3 coding sequence is TGTGCCAGCACCGAGTTGGGTGGGGGCACTGAAGCTTTCTTT. Translation gives CASTELGGGTEAFF.